The rows below give T cell receptor beta chains drawn from one sample of a study of T cells after yellow fever vaccination. Using its own MiXCR run on the 5' RACE reads, TCRdb lists one record per CDR3 protein. The data contain some 220,000 distinct CDR3 sequences, 2.5% to 3.5% of them singletons. The sample was CD4+ T cells sorted from PBMCs, taken 10 days after the yellow fever booster vaccination. The receptors were gathered from a man between 18 and 29 years old who received the YFV17D yellow fever vaccine. Each CDR3 is given with its conserved first and last residue. D genes are given only for firm matches. Some rows have no size entry. The others give once, few or many, or a class for an expanded clone.

NA,TRBV7-2,TRBJ2-6,NA,TGTGCCAGCAGCTTCGGGGGCGCTCTTGGGGCCAACGTCCTGACTTTC,CASSFGGALGANVLTF
NA,TRBV20-1,TRBJ1-5,NA,TGCAGTGCTAGAGGACAGAATAATCTGCCCCAGCATTTT,CSARGQNNLPQHF
NA,TRBV9,TRBJ2-2,many,TGTGCCAGCAGCGTAATAAACACCGGGGAGCTGTTTTTT,CASSVINTGELFF
NA,TRBV7-2,TRBJ1-5,many,TGTGCCAGCCAGGGGTACAATCAGCCCCAGCATTTT,CASQGYNQPQHF
NA,TRBV5-6,TRBJ1-1,NA,TGTGCCAGCAGCCCCGGGAGTCTCACTGAAGCTTTCTTT,CASSPGSLTEAFF
NA,TRBV20-1,TRBJ2-3,NA,TGCAGTGCTAGAGAAAAGAGAACAGATACGCAGTATTTT,CSAREKRTDTQYF
TRBD1,TRBV11-2,TRBJ1-6,many,TGTGCCAGTTCGGGACAGGGAGGTTCACCCCTCCACTTT,CASSGQGGSPLHF
NA,TRBV10-3,TRBJ1-5,many,TGTGCCATCAGTGAGTCAAGGGGTTGGCATCAGCCCCAGCATTTT,CAISESRGWHQPQHF
TRBD2,TRBV7-3,TRBJ2-3,many,TGTGCCAGCAGCCGGGGACTAGCGGGGGGGTACGACTCCAGCACAGATACGCAGTATTTT,CASSRGLAGGYDSSTDTQYF
NA,TRBV24-1,TRBJ2-6,NA,TGTGCCACCAGTGGTAGTAGGGGGGCGCTCTCTGGGGCCAACGTCCTGACTTTC,CATSGSRGALSGANVLTF
TRBD1,TRBV7-9,TRBJ1-1,NA,TGTGCCAGTGAGACAGGGGAGGGCACTGAAGCTTTCTTT,CASETGEGTEAFF
NA,TRBV10-3,TRBJ1-2,many,TGTGCCATCATGAGGGACGGTGCGGATGGCTACACCTTC,CAIMRDGADGYTF
TRBD2,TRBV7-2,TRBJ2-1,few,TGTGCCAGCAGCTTAGGCGGTTTCGGGGGGGGCGCTGAGCAGTTCTTC,CASSLGGFGGGAEQFF
TRBD1,TRBV25-1,TRBJ2-7,few,TGTGCCAGCAGTGACCCCCGACAGGGGGCAGTCAACGAGCAGTACTTC,CASSDPRQGAVNEQYF
TRBD2,TRBV2,TRBJ2-5,NA,TGTGCCAGCGCGGGAGGGGGAATCCAAGAGACCCAGTACTTC,CASAGGGIQETQYF
NA,TRBV12-3/TRBV12-4,TRBJ1-1,many,TGTGCCAGCAGTCTCGTTATGAACACTGAAGCTTTCTTT,CASSLVMNTEAFF
TRBD1,TRBV5-1,TRBJ2-1,many,TGCGCCAGCAGGCCGGGGACAGGACTCTACAATGAGCAGTTCTTC,CASRPGTGLYNEQFF
TRBD2,TRBV6-2/TRBV6-3,TRBJ2-7,many,TGTGCCAGCACCAGACTAGCGGGGGCCTACGAGCAGTACTTC,CASTRLAGAYEQYF
NA,TRBV12-3/TRBV12-4,TRBJ1-2,NA,TGTGCCAGCAGTTTAGAATCGCGGTCCTATGGCTACACCTTC,CASSLESRSYGYTF
NA,TRBV12-3/TRBV12-4,TRBJ1-5,many,TGTGCCAGCAGCTTACAGTCTCAGGATCAGCCCCAGCATTTT,CASSLQSQDQPQHF
NA,TRBV5-5,TRBJ2-5,few,TGTGCCAGCAGCCGGACCGGGGGCGGGGAGGAGACCCAGTACTTC,CASSRTGGGEETQYF
NA,TRBV7-2,TRBJ2-1,many,TGTGCCAGCAGCCTCCGGCTAGCGAATGAGCAGTTCTTC,CASSLRLANEQFF
NA,TRBV24-1,TRBJ2-5,few,TGTGCCACCAGTGAGGAAGGACGAGAGACCCAGTACTTC,CATSEEGRETQYF
NA,TRBV28,TRBJ1-1,many,TGTGCCAGCAGTTTCGTTCGGAACACTGAAGCTTTCTTT,CASSFVRNTEAFF
TRBD2,TRBV5-4,TRBJ2-2,few,TGTGCCAGCAGCTCCGAGGGTCTCCTAGCGGGGGTCCTGAACACCGGGGAGCTGTTTTTT,CASSSEGLLAGVLNTGELFF
TRBD1,TRBV19,TRBJ1-6,few,TGTGCCAGTAGGGGACAGCCTAATTCACCCCTCCACTTT,CASRGQPNSPLHF
NA,TRBV10-3,TRBJ2-2,few,TGTGCCATCAGTGAGTCAGCGGACCGGGAGCTGTTTTTT,CAISESADRELFF
NA,TRBV21-1,TRBJ2-7,few,TGTTCCCCCTACGAGCAGTACTTC,CSPYEQYF
NA,TRBV29-1,TRBJ1-4,NA,TGCAGCGCCAAGCTTCGATTCGGAAAACTGTTTTTT,CSAKLRFGKLFF
NA,TRBV5-1,TRBJ1-5,few,TGCGCCAGCAGCTTGGGGCAGGATCCAAGGCAGCCCCAGCATTTT,CASSLGQDPRQPQHF
TRBD1,TRBV5-1,TRBJ2-5,few,TGCGCCAGCAGCTTGGCCGTGAGACAGGGGGCGGCCCAGTACTTC,CASSLAVRQGAAQYF
TRBD1,TRBV12-3/TRBV12-4,TRBJ2-5,many,TGTGCCAGCAGTCCCGACAGGGTTGGGCAAGAGACCCAGTACTTC,CASSPDRVGQETQYF
TRBD1,TRBV10-3,TRBJ1-4,few,TGTGCCATCAGTGAGTCCGGGGGGGATACCGGGACAGACAATGAAAAACTGTTTTTT,CAISESGGDTGTDNEKLFF
NA,TRBV7-9,TRBJ1-1,many,TGTGCCAGCACCATACAGGGCTTAAGTGGTGAAGCTTTCTTT,CASTIQGLSGEAFF
NA,TRBV20-1,TRBJ2-7,few,TGCAGTGCTCGCCCCTCGGGACCCCACTACGAGCAGTACTTC,CSARPSGPHYEQYF
NA,TRBV10-2,TRBJ2-7,few,TGCGCCAGCAGTATAGGACAGGGAGGGAGGGAGCAGTACTTC,CASSIGQGGREQYF
NA,TRBV7-2,TRBJ2-3,many,TGTGCCAGCAGCTTAGTTTGGGGTACGCAGTATTTT,CASSLVWGTQYF
TRBD2,TRBV6-5,TRBJ2-1,NA,TGTGCCAGCAGTTACTCTCCCACGGGGGGAAATGAGCAGTTCTTC,CASSYSPTGGNEQFF
NA,TRBV7-9,TRBJ2-2,many,TGTGCCAGCAGCCCGACAGGGAGGGCCGGGGAGCTGTTTTTT,CASSPTGRAGELFF
NA,TRBV27,TRBJ2-3,few,TGTGCCAGCCACGACCCAGGCGGGGTAACAGATACGCAGTATTTT,CASHDPGGVTDTQYF
NA,TRBV7-2,TRBJ2-2,NA,TGTGCCAGCAGGGAGACAGGAAACACCGGGGAGCTGTTTTTT,CASRETGNTGELFF
NA,TRBV5-1,TRBJ2-5,many,TGCGCCAGCAGCTTGGAAACTGGGGATCGGTACTTC,CASSLETGDRYF
NA,TRBV5-1,TRBJ2-3,NA,TGCGCCAGCAGCCAAATGCGTCACTTCACAGATACGCAGTATTTT,CASSQMRHFTDTQYF
TRBD1,TRBV7-2,TRBJ2-5,few,TGTGCCAGCAGCTTAGGTCCGGGACAGGGGGCCACCCAGTACTTC,CASSLGPGQGATQYF
TRBD2,TRBV20-1,TRBJ2-1,few,TGCAGTGCTGGGGGGGTGAGCTCCTACAATGAGCAGTTCTTC,CSAGGVSSYNEQFF
NA,TRBV6-6,TRBJ1-1,many,TGTGCCAGCAGTTATGAGATTTACACTGAAGCTTTCTTT,CASSYEIYTEAFF
TRBD1,TRBV7-2,TRBJ2-5,many,TGTGCCAGCAGCTTTTCCTCTCGACAGGGCCGAGAGACCCAGTACTTC,CASSFSSRQGRETQYF